This TCR beta chain was recorded in a study of identical twins. Overall study results and limits: Partly confounded zero-insertion analyses could result from invariant MAIT and iNKT cells.

Template switching added a universal primer site; cDNA carried unique molecular identifiers. One entry per CDR3 protein, called by TCRdb with MiXCR from the 5' RACE reads. The profile shows 470,000 or so distinct CDR3 sequences, roughly 26% of them singletons. To note about this clonotype: The antigen remains unidentified.

The CDR3 covers 11 residues. The V end lost 0 bases, the J end lost 4 bases, and 3 bases lay between the germline ends. In germline, CDR1 is GTSNPN, CDR2 SVGIG (reference sequence). These data also featured in a second study, about T cells expressing NK-cell markers. That source adds: Among four donors, these clonotypes also ranked first in the CD3+CD56-NKG2C+ fraction.

The sample was CD4+ T cells sorted from blood. The receptor was derived from a woman younger than 30 in good health. This rearrangement joins TRBV30 to TRBJ2-5; D gene ambiguous. The CDR3 loop reads CAWSVAETQYF. CDR3 coding DNA: TGTGCCTGGAGTGTGGCAGAGACCCAGTACTTC.